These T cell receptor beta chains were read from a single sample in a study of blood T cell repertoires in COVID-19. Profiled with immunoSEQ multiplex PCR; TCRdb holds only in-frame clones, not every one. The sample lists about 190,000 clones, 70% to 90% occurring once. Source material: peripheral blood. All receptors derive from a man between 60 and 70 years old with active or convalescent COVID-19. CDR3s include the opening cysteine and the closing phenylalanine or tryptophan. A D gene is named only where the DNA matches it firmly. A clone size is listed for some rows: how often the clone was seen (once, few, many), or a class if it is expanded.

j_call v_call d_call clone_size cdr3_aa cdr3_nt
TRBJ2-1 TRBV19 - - CASSRQESSYNEQFF TGTGCCAGTAGCAGACAGGAGAGCTCCTACAATGAGCAGTTCTTC
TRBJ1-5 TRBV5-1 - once CASSLEGGYSNQPQHF TGCGCCAGCAGCTTGGAAGGGGGATATAGCAATCAGCCCCAGCATTTT
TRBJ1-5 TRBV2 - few CASSEGTFGNQPQHF TGTGCCAGCAGTGAAGGGACATTTGGCAATCAGCCCCAGCATTTT
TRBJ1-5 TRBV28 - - CASSPQGNWQPQHF TGTGCCAGCAGTCCACAGGGAAATTGGCAGCCCCAGCATTTT
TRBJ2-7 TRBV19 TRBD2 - CASSMTSGYEQYF TGTGCCAGTAGTATGACTAGCGGATACGAGCAGTACTTC
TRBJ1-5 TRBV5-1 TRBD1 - CASSSGQGDNQPQHF TGCGCCAGCAGCTCCGGACAGGGTGACAATCAGCCCCAGCATTTT
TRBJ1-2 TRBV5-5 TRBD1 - CASSSTGQANYGYTF TGTGCCAGCAGCTCCACCGGACAGGCAAACTATGGCTACACCTTC
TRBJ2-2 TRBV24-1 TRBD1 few CATSDWDRVTGELFF TGTGCCACCAGTGATTGGGACAGGGTAACCGGGGAGCTGTTTTTT
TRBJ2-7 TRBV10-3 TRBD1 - CAISSLAGGNIEQYF TGTGCCATCAGCAGCCTGGCAGGGGGCAATATCGAGCAGTACTTC
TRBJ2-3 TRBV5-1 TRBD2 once CASSHSLSVAGGRDTQYF TGCGCCAGCAGTCATTCTCTTAGCGTAGCGGGGGGCCGAGATACGCAGTATTTT
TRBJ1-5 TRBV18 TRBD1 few CASSPQRQGEPQHF TGTGCCAGCTCACCACAGCGACAGGGTGAGCCCCAGCATTTT
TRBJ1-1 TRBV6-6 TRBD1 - CASSRQGGTEAFF TGTGCCAGCAGTCGACAGGGAGGCACTGAAGCTTTCTTT
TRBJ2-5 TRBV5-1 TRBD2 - CASSLEFPGGETQYF TGCGCCAGCAGCTTGGAATTCCCGGGGGGAGAGACCCAGTACTTC
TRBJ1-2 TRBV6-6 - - CASSYGGDSYGYTF TGTGCCAGCAGTTACGGGGGCGATTCCTATGGCTACACCTTC
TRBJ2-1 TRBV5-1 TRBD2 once CASRTSGSYNEQFF TGCGCCAGCAGGACTAGCGGGTCCTACAATGAGCAGTTCTTC
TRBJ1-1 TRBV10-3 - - CATSLGAQGTEAFF TGTGCCACTTCGCTGGGGGCTCAAGGCACTGAAGCTTTCTTT
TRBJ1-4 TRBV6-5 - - CASSYGQRVNEKLFF TGTGCCAGCAGTTACGGACAGAGAGTAAATGAAAAACTGTTTTTT
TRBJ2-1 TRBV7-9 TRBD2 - CASSLFRGGDEQFF TGTGCCAGCAGCTTGTTCCGGGGGGGAGATGAGCAGTTCTTC
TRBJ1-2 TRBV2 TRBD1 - CASSVPGQGMRF TGTGCCAGCAGTGTCCCGGGACAGGGGATGCGGTTC
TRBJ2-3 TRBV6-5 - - CASSRGRGTDTQYF TGTGCCAGCAGTAGGGGAAGGGGTACAGATACGCAGTATTTT
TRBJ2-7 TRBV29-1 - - CSGGQTYEQYF TGCAGCGGTGGACAGACCTACGAGCAGTACTTC
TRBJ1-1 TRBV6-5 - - CASSYVGRGLGTEAFF TGTGCCAGCAGTTACGTTGGCAGGGGCTTGGGCACTGAAGCTTTCTTT
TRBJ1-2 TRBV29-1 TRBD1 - CSAKTGGHYGYTF TGCAGCGCCAAGACAGGGGGCCACTATGGCTACACCTTC
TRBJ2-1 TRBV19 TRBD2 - CASSKPGLARNEQFF TGTGCCAGTAGTAAACCGGGACTAGCTCGGAATGAGCAGTTCTTC
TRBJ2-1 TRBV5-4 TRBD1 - CASSQDRGLNEQFF TGTGCCAGCAGCCAGGACAGGGGGCTCAATGAGCAGTTCTTC
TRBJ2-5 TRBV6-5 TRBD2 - CASCGGGASETQYF TGTGCCAGCTGCGGCGGGGGGGCGTCGGAGACCCAGTACTTC
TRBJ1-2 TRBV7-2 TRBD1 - CASSLGSGGGNYGYTF TGTGCCAGCAGCTTAGGGTCAGGGGGAGGTAACTATGGCTACACCTTC
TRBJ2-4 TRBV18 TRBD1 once CASSLTGQRYGLSKNIQYF TGTGCCAGCTCACTCACGGGACAGCGGTACGGTCTATCCAAAAACATTCAGTACTTC
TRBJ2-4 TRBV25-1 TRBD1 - CASSARGFGYIQYF TGTGCCAGCAGCGCCAGGGGGTTCGGGTACATTCAGTACTTC
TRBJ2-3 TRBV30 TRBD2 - CAWSLAGGPLDTQYF TGTGCCTGGTCACTAGCGGGGGGGCCTTTAGATACGCAGTATTTT
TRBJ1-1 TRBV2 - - CASSRSLNTEAFF TGTGCCAGCAGCCGGTCCCTGAACACTGAAGCTTTCTTT
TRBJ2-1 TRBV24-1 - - CATSDPLTGDSYNEQFF TGTGCCACCAGTGATCCCCTAACGGGGGACTCCTACAATGAGCAGTTCTTC
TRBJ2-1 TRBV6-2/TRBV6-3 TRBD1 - CASSSQGAYNEQFF TGTGCCAGCAGTTCCCAGGGGGCTTACAATGAGCAGTTCTTC
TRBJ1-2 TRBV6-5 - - CASRTVLNSYYGYTF TGTGCCAGCAGAACCGTTCTGAACTCCTACTATGGCTACACCTTC
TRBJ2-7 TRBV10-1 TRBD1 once CATAGQGHEQYF TGCGCCACCGCCGGACAGGGGCACGAGCAGTACTTC
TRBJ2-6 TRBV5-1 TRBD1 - CASSLAGGQGHAANVLTF TGCGCCAGCAGCTTGGCCGGGGGACAGGGTCATGCGGCCAACGTCCTGACTTTC
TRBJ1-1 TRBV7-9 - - CASSLGGAGMNTEAFF TGTGCCAGCAGCTTAGGTGGGGCGGGAATGAACACTGAAGCTTTCTTT
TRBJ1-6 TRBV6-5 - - CASSYMGGARSPLHF TGTGCCAGCAGTTACATGGGGGGGGCTAGGTCACCCCTCCACTTT
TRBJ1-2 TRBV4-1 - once CASSQTRTARYGYTF TGCGCCAGCAGCCAAACCCGGACAGCTCGCTATGGCTACACCTTC
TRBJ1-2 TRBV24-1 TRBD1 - CATSDSTGDYGYTF TGTGCCACCAGTGATTCTACAGGGGACTATGGCTACACCTTC
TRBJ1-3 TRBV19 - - CASSIGSSSGNTIYF TGTGCCAGTAGTATCGGTTCGTCCTCTGGAAACACCATATATTTT
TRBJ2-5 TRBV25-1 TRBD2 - CASSDASGGETQYF TGTGCCAGCAGTGACGCTAGCGGGGGGGAGACCCAGTACTTC
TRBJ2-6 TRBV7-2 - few CASSFTGTNVLTF TGTGCCAGCAGCTTCACAGGGACCAACGTCCTGACTTTC
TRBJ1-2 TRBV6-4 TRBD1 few CASSDATGLNYGYTF TGTGCCAGCAGTGACGCGACAGGGTTGAACTATGGCTACACCTTC
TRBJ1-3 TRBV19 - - CASSNSGNTIYF TGTGCCAGTTCAAACTCTGGAAACACCATATATTTT
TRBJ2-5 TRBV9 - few CASSIAGAETQYF TGTGCCAGCAGCATCGCGGGGGCCGAGACCCAGTACTTC
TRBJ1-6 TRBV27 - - CASSYRDSPLHF TGTGCCAGCAGTTACAGAGATTCACCCCTCCACTTT
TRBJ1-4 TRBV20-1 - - CSASPGEKLFF TGCAGTGCTAGCCCCGGTGAAAAACTGTTTTTT
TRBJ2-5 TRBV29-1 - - CSSYQETQYF TGCAGCTCGTACCAAGAGACCCAGTACTTC
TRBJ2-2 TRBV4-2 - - CASSRGIQQNTGELFF TGTGCCAGCAGCCGAGGGATTCAGCAGAACACCGGGGAGCTGTTTTTT
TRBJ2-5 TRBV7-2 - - CASSLRGALETQYF TGTGCCAGCAGCTTACGGGGGGCTTTGGAGACCCAGTACTTC
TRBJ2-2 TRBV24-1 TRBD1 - CATSSTGAGELFF TGTGCCACCAGTAGTACAGGGGCCGGGGAGCTGTTTTTT
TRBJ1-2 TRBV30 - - CAHGEFGYTF TGTGCGCACGGAGAGTTCGGCTACACCTTC
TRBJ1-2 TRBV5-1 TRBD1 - CASSWRQGEANYGYTF TGCGCCAGCAGCTGGAGACAGGGGGAGGCTAACTATGGCTACACCTTC
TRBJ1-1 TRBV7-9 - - CASSPMRGARVNTEAFF TGTGCCAGCAGCCCGATGCGCGGGGCCAGGGTGAACACTGAAGCTTTCTTT
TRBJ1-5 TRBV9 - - CASSPQADGSNQPQHF TGTGCCAGCAGCCCCCAAGCGGACGGGAGCAATCAGCCCCAGCATTTT
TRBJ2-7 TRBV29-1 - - CSVADSLYEQYF TGCAGCGTTGCGGACAGTCTCTACGAGCAGTACTTC
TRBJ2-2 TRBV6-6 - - CASSPNTGELFF TGTGCCAGCAGTCCTAACACCGGGGAGCTGTTTTTT
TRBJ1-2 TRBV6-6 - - CASSYSTNSPNYGYTF TGTGCCAGCAGTTACTCGACTAACAGCCCCAACTATGGCTACACCTTC